The clone carrying this TCR beta chain was counted a few times. This entry is derived from a study of identical twins. TCRdb analysed the 5' RACE reads with MiXCR anew, one entry per CDR3 protein. The table includes more than 1.5 million distinct CDR3 sequences, about 30% detected once. The germline gives CDR1 MNHEY, CDR2 SVGEGT. This CDR3 region has 16 residues. Trimming removed 4 bases at V and 0 bases at J, with 13 bases between. The V call is TRBV6-2 or TRBV6-3, the J call TRBJ2-1; maybe TRBD1 (5 bases). Sequences were obtained from cord blood. The sequence derives from a newborn girl in good health. Written as DNA, the CDR3 is TGTGCCAGCAGTTCCCTAAGGGGTGGCTCCTACAATGAGCAGTTCTTC. Its translation is CASSSLRGGSYNEQFF.